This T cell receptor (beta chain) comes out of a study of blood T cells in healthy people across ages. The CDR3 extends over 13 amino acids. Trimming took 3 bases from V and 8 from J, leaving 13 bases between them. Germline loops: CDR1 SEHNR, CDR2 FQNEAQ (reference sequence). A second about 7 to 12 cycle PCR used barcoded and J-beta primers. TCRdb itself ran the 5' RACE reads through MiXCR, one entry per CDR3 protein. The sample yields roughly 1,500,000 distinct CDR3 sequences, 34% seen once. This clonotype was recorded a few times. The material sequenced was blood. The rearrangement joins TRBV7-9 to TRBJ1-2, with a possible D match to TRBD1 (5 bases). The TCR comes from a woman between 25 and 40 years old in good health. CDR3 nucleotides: TGTGCCAGCAGCTTGGGACGGACAATCGGCTACACCTTC. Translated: CASSLGRTIGYTF.